The 3 T cell receptor beta chains reported below all come from one sample, sequenced in a study of neurological immune-mediated disorders. TCRdb redid the calling of the 5' RACE reads with MiXCR, one entry per CDR3 protein. The profile shows 60,000 to 90,000 distinct CDR3 sequences, roughly 10% of them singletons. Time point indicated: longitudinal time-point 1 (baseline). Sequenced input: PBMCs. These TCRs come from a young man in good health.

This clonotype was recorded at least ten times. The rearrangement uses TRBV5-1 and TRBJ1-1; D is unresolved. CDR1 and CDR2 (germline): SGHRS, YFSETQ. This CDR3 contains 14 residues. V was cut by 0 bases and J by 1 base, with 7 bases left in between. The CDR3 is CASSLGPTNTEAFF. The CDR3 coding sequence is TGCGCCAGCAGCTTGGGACCGACGAACACTGAAGCTTTCTTT.

There are many counts of this clonotype. V and J are TRBV12-3 or TRBV12-4 and TRBJ1-4; D gene uncertain. The CDR3 spans 14 residues. Trimming removed 5 bases at V and 0 bases at J, with 7 bases between. The CDR3 loop reads CASSGPATNEKLFF. In DNA, the CDR3 is TGTGCCAGCAGTGGACCCGCAACTAATGAAAAACTGTTTTTT.

This clonotype showed up many times. V is TRBV6-1 and J is TRBJ1-5, with 7 bases matching TRBD1. Germline V lookup: CDR1 MNHNS, CDR2 SASEGT. This CDR3 region has 17 residues. Losses at the gene ends were 6 bases for V and 7 bases for J; bases not matched to a gene: 18. The CDR3 sequence: CASRSIEGTASGQPQHF. In nucleotides, the CDR3 is TGTGCCAGCAGATCTATAGAAGGGACAGCTTCGGGGCAGCCCCAGCATTTT.